The T cell receptor beta chain described here comes from a study of OX40 agonist ivuxolimab in advanced cancers. The wider study: Dose-escalation patients were diagnosed with hepatocellular carcinoma, melanoma, renal cell cancer or head and neck cancer.

TCRdb keeps only in-frame clones here, not all; method: immunoSEQ multiplex PCR. Here the sample spans 60,000 or so clones, about 83% being singletons. A note on this clone: Its target is not known.

Germline CDR1 is SGHTA and CDR2 is FQGTGA. V gave up 4 bases and J gave up 1 base, with 7 bases separating them. This CDR3 has 13 amino acids. Overall study results and limits: More expanded clones were seen, on average, in CD8+ T cells than in CD4+. The study observed clonal expansion of CD4+ and CD8+ blood T cells by week 6 at 0.1 to 3.0 mg/kg.

The chain carries TRBV7-3 and TRBJ1-1, with unresolved D. The TCR originated in an adult with an advanced solid tumor such as melanoma, head and neck, liver or kidney cancer. The source was CD4+ or CD8+ T cells sorted from blood, collected in a trial of the OX40 agonist ivuxolimab. CDR3 protein: CASSSVRNTEAFF. Written as DNA, the CDR3 is TGTGCCAGCAGCTCAGTAAGGAACACTGAAGCTTTCTTT.